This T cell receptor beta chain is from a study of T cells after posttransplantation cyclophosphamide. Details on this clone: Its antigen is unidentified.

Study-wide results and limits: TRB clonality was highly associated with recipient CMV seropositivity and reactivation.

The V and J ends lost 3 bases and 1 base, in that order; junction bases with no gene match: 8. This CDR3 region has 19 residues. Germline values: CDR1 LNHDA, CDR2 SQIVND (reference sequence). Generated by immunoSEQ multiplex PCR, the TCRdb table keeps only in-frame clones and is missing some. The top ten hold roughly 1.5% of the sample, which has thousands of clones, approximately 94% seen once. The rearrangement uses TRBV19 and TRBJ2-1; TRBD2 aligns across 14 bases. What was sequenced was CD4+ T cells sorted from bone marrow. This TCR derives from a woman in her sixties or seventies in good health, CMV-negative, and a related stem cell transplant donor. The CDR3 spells CASSMFGTSGRSSYNEQFF. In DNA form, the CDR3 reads TGTGCCAGTAGTATGTTCGGGACTAGCGGGAGATCTTCCTACAATGAGCAGTTCTTC.